One sample yielded the 5 T cell receptor beta chains listed below, sequenced in a study of control samples from healthy donors and cancer patients. The assay was immunoSEQ multiplex PCR, and TCRdb's table has in-frame clones only and misses some. The profile shows 60,000 to 75,000 clones, 65% to 90% of them singletons. Sequencing was carried out using blood. All receptors come from a man aged 35-49 years in good health.

This rearrangement joins TRBV18 to TRBJ1-1, with D unresolved. Germline V gives CDR1 KGHSH, CDR2 LQKENI. The germline V and J ends were trimmed by 3 bases and 7 bases, with 9 bases remaining between them. The CDR3 length is 12 residues. The CDR3 sequence is CASSPARNEAFF. For the CDR3, the DNA is TGTGCCAGCTCACCGGCACGGAATGAAGCTTTCTTT. Complete variable domain (other parts from reference TRBV18 and TRBJ1-1): NAGVMQNPRHLVRRRGQEARLRCSPMKGHSHVYWYRQLPEEGLKFMVYLQKENIIDESGMPKERFSAEFPKEGPSILRIQQVVRGDSAAYFCASSPARNEAFFGQGTRLTVV.

The CDR3 region has the DNA TGCGCCAGCAGCTTGCTTTCCGCGGCCAATTCACCCCTCCACTTT. Protein sequence: CASSLLSAANSPLHF. The chain recombines TRBV5-1 with TRBJ1-6; D gene uncertain. CDR1 SGHRS and CDR2 YFSETQ come from the germline V gene. The CDR3 extends over 15 amino acids. Trimming shortened V by 1 base and J by 7 bases, and 12 bases separated the two germline ends.

The rearrangement uses TRBV10-3 and TRBJ1-4, with D hard to call. The V end lost 0 bases, the J end lost 5 bases, and 7 bases lay between the germline ends. CDR1 ENHRY and CDR2 SYGVKD come from the germline V gene. The CDR3 consists of 14 residues. The CDR3, as DNA: TGTGCCATCAGTGAGTCGCTGGGAAATGAAAAACTGTTTTTT. Translation: CAISESLGNEKLFF.

This chain joins TRBV25-1 and TRBJ2-5; tentative D call: TRBD2 (7 bases). This CDR3 region has 15 residues. Trimming took off 8 bases at V and 5 bases at J, with 21 bases between the two ends. CDR1 and CDR2 from the germline V gene are MGHDK and SYGVNS. The CDR3 protein is CASVGGLAAEETQYF. CDR3 bases: TGTGCCAGCGTGGGGGGGCTAGCTGCGGAGGAGACCCAGTACTTC.

CDR3 in amino acids: CASSLDRGGTEAFF. The DNA for the CDR3 is TGTGCCAGCAGCTTAGACAGGGGTGGCACTGAAGCTTTCTTT. V and J are TRBV11-2 and TRBJ1-1; possible D gene TRBD1, 6 bases. Germline V CDR1 and CDR2: SGHAT, FQNNGV. Trimming took 0 bases from V and 4 from J, leaving 9 bases between them. The CDR3 contains 14 residues.